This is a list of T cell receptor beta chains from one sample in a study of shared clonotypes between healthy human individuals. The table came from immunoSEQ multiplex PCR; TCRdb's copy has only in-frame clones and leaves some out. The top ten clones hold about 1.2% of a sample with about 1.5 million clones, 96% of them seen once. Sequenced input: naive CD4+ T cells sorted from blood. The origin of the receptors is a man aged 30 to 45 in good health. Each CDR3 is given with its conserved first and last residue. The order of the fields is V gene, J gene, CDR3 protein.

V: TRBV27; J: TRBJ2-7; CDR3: CASSLRPQGATYEQYF
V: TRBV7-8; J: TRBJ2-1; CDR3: CASSLDRYNEQFF
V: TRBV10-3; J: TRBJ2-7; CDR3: CAIRPGQRDGEQYF
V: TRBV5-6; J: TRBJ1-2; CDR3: CASSLHRGYGYTF
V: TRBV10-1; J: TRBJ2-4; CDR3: CASSEGTENIQYF
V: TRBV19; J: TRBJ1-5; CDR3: CASSRGPNQPQHF
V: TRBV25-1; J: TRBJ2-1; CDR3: CASSEHSGLGYNEQFF
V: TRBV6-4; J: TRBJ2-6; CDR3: CASSARAGVITGANVLTF
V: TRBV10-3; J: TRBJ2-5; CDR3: CAISERQETQYF
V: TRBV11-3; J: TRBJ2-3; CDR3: CASSLGDTDTQYF
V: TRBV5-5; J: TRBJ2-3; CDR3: CASSPGLAGSDTQYF
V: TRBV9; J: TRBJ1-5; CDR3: CASSVGVNQPQHF
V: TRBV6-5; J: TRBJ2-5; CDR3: CASSSRETQYF
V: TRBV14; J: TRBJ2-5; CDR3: CASSQRKGVATQYF
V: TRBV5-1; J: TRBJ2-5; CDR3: CASSLGGSQETQYF
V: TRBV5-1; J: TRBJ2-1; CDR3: CASSGLGGSSYNEQFF
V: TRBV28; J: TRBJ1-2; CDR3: CASSSDRGPYGYTF